This T cell receptor beta chain was observed in a study of blood T cell repertoires in COVID-19. The overall study: Sites across the United States, Italy and Spain contributed samples from acute and convalescent COVID-19.

As handled by the study authors: Amplifying reference gene primers gave estimates of nucleated cell counts. Produced via immunoSEQ multiplex PCR; TCRdb's table is partial and in-frame only. The V and J calls and clone size are taken from that table; D and trimming were inferred from the DNA. This table holds roughly 100,000 clones, 84% found once. CDR1 is KGHSH and CDR2 is LQKENI in the germline V gene. Trimming took off 3 bases at V and 3 bases at J, with 12 bases between the two ends. The CDR3 has 14 residues. The genes are TRBV18 and TRBJ2-7; D may be TRBD1 (6 bases). Material: peripheral blood. This TCR came from a human donor in a cohort sampled during active or convalescent COVID-19. The CDR3 region has the DNA TGTGCCAGCTCACCTTCGGGACACAGCTACGAGCAGTACTTC. Its protein product is CASSPSGHSYEQYF.